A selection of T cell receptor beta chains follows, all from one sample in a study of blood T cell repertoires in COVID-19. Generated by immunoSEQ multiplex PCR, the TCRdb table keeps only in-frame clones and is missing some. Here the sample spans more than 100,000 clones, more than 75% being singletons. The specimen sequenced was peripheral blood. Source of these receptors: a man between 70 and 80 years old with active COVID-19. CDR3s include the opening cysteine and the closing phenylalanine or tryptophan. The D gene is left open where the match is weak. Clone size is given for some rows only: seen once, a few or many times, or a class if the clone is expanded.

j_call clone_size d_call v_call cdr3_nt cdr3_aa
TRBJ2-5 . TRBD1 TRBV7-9 TGTGCCAGCAGCTTAGACAGGGGGCAAGAGACCCAGTACTTC CASSLDRGQETQYF
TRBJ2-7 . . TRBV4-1 TGCGCCAGCAGCCAAGTGGGACACTCCTACGAGCAGTACTTC CASSQVGHSYEQYF
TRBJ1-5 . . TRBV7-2 TGTGCCAGCAGCTTAGTATCAGGGGCAGGCAATCAGCCCCAGCATTTT CASSLVSGAGNQPQHF
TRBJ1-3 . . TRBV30 TGTGCCTGGAGCACTTTCTCTGGAAACACCATATATTTT CAWSTFSGNTIYF
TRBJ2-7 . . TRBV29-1 TGCAGCGTTGTATCGCAGGGTGGTTACGAGCAGTACTTC CSVVSQGGYEQYF
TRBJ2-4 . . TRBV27 TGTGCCAGCAGTTCTCCAGGACGGGGAGCCAAAAACATTCAGTACTTC CASSSPGRGAKNIQYF
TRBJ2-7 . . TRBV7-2 TGTGCCAGCAGCCCCGGGACTCCGGGAAGGCACGAGCAGTACTTC CASSPGTPGRHEQYF
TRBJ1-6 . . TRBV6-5 TGTGCCAGCAGTTACAGTTGGAGCGCTAATTCACCCCTCCACTTT CASSYSWSANSPLHF
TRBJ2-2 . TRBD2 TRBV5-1 TGCGCCAGCAGCCTCAGGACTAGCGGGAGGGCCGATACCGGGGAGCTGTTTTTT CASSLRTSGRADTGELFF
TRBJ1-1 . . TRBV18 TGTGCCAGCTCACCGACACAGGGAGAGGCTTTCTTT CASSPTQGEAFF
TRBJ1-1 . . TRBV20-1 TGCAGTGCCAGGACAGTTGAAGCTTTCTTT CSARTVEAFF
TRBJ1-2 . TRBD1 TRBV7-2 TGTGCCAGCAGCGGGGGACAGGGGCATTTCCTCTATGGCTACACCTTC CASSGGQGHFLYGYTF
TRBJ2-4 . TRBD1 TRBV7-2 TGTGCCAGCGGAACAGGGGGCAGGGGAAACATTCAGTACTTC CASGTGGRGNIQYF
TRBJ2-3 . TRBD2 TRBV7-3 TGTGCCAGCAGCTTAAACGGCGGGAGGGTCGGGCCAGATACGCAGTATTTT CASSLNGGRVGPDTQYF
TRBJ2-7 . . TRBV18 TGTGCCAGCTCACCGGGGGGGCTTGCCTACGAGCAGTACTTC CASSPGGLAYEQYF
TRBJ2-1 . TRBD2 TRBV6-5 TGTGCCAGCAGTTACGTCGCGGGAGGATTCTACAATGAGCAGTTCTTC CASSYVAGGFYNEQFF
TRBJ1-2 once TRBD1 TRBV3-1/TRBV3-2 TGTGCCAGCAGCGCGGGCGGGACAGTAAACTATGGCTACACCTTC CASSAGGTVNYGYTF
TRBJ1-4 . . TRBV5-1 TGCGCCAGCAGCTTGGGCAAGCCTGCAACTAATGAAAAACTGTTTTTT CASSLGKPATNEKLFF
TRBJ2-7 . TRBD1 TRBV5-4 TGTGCCAGCAGCTCCCCAGGACAGGCGATTTACGAGCAGTACTTC CASSSPGQAIYEQYF
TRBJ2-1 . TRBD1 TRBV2 TGTGCCAGCAGTGGGGCAGGGGGCGGGAACAATGAGCAGTTCTTC CASSGAGGGNNEQFF
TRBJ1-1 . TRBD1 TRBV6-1 TGTGCCAGCAGTGAATCGTTAACAGGGGTCTCAAAGGCTTTCTTT CASSESLTGVSKAFF
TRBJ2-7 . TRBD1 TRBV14 TGTGCCAGCAGCTCTGGACAGGGGGGTACAGTGCAGTACTTC CASSSGQGGTVQYF